This entry features one TCR beta chain sequence. This CDR3 has 15 residues. Germline-derived CDR1 and CDR2 are SGHRS and YFSETQ. The J segment lost 10 bases and the V segment lost 3 bases, leaving 11 bases of the junction unmatched. The table came from immunoSEQ multiplex PCR; TCRdb's copy has only in-frame clones and leaves some out. The profile shows around 73,000 clones, 85% to 95% of them singletons. The sample comes from a study of technical replicates of blood from a handful of donors. The material sequenced was PBMCs. The clonotype was recovered from a human donor in good health. Some clones in this sample may be carry-over from other donors' samples. The chain has TRBV5-1 and TRBJ2-1; 9 bases align to TRBD2. Here the CDR3 reads CASSWGTSSGGEQFF. In DNA form, the CDR3 reads TGCGCCAGCAGCTGGGGGACTAGCTCCGGAGGGGAGCAGTTCTTC.